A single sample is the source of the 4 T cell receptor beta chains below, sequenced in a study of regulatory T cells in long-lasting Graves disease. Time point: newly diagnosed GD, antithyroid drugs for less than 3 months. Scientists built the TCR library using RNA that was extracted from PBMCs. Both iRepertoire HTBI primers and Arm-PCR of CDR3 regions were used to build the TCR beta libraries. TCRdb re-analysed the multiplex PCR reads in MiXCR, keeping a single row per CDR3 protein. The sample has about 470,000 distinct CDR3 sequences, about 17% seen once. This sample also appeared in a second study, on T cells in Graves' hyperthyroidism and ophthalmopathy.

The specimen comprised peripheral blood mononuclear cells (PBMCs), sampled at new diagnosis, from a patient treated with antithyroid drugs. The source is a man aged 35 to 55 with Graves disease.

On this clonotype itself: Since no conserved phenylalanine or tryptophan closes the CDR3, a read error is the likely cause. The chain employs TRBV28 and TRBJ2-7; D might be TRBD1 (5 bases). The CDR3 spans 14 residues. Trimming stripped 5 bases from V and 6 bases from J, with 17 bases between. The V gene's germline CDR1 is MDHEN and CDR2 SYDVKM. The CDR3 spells CASSGAGKLSEQYL. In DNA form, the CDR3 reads TGTGCCAGCAGTGGCGCAGGGAAGTTGAGCGAGCAGTACCTC.

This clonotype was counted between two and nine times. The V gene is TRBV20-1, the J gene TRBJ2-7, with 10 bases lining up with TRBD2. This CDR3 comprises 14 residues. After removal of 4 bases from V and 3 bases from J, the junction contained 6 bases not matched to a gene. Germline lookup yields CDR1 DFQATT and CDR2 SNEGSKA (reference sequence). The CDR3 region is CSATLAGVSYEQYF. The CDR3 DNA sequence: TGCAGTGCTACTCTAGCGGGAGTTAGCTACGAGCAGTACTTC.

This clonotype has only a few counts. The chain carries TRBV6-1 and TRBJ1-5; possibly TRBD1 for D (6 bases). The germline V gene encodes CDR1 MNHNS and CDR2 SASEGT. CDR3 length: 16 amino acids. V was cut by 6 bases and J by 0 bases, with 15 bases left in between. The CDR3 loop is CASSSGGPFSNQPQHF. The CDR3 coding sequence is TGTGCCAGCAGCTCCGGGGGCCCTTTTAGCAATCAGCCCCAGCATTTT.

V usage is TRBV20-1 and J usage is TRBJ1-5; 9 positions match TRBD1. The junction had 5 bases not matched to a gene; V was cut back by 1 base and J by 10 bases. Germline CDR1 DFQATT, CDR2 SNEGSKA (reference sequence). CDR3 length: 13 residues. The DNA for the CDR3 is TGCAGTGCTAGAGGGGACAGGGTTGAACCCCAGCATTTT. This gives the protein CSARGDRVEPQHF.